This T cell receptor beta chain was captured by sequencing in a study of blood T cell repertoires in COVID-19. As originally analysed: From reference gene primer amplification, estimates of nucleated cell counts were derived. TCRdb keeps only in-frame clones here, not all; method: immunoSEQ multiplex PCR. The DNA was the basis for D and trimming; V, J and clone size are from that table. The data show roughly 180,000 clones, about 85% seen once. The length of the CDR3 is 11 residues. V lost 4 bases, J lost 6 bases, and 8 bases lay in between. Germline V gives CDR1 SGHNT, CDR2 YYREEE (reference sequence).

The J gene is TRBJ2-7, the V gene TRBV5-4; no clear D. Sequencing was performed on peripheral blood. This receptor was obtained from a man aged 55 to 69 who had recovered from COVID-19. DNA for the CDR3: TGTGCCAGCAGCCTTGAGTCCGAGCAGTACTTC. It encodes CASSLESEQYF.